This T cell receptor beta chain was recorded in a study of control samples from healthy donors and cancer patients. The CDR3 runs 16 residues. V lost 4 bases and J lost 3; bases outside the gene matches: 8. CDR1 SGHDT and CDR2 YYEEEE come from the germline V gene. This clone was observed a single time. Some clones are missing from TCRdb's copy, which holds only in-frame ones; the method was immunoSEQ multiplex PCR. The profile shows 250,000 to 300,000 clones, more than 65% of them singletons. The chain carries TRBV5-6 and TRBJ2-7, with 12 bases that match TRBD2. The source material was PBMCs. The sequence came from a woman between 55 and 75 years old with lung cancer. CDR3 amino acids: CASSRGLAGGYYEQYF. CDR3 nucleotide sequence: TGTGCCAGCAGCCGGGGACTAGCGGGCGGTTACTACGAGCAGTACTTC.